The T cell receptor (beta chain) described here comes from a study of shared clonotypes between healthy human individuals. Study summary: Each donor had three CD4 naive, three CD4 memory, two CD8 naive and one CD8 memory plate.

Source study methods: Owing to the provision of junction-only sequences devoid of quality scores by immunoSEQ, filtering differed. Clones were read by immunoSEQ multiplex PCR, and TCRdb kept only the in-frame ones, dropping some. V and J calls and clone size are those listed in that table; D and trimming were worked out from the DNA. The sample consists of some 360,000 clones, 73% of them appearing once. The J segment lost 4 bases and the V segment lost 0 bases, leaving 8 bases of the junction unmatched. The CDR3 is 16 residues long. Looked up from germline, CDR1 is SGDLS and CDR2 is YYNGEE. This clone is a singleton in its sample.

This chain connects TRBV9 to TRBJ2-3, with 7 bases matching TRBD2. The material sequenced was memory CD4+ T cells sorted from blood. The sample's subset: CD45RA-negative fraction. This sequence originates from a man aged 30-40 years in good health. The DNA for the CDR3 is TGTGCCAGCAGCGTAGCTGGTAGCCGGGGGGCAGATACGCAGTATTTT. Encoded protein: CASSVAGSRGADTQYF.